The 32 T cell receptor beta chains reported below all come from one sample, sequenced in a study of cytomegalovirus exposure and HLA in healthy donors. The PCR used 60 Vbeta and 13 Jbeta primers. Method: immunoSEQ multiplex PCR; TCRdb's copy keeps in-frame clones and lacks some. The sample has 100,000 or so clones, roughly 15% seen once. The sample taken for sequencing was PBMCs. The origin of the receptors is a female donor in good health and CMV-seronegative.

This chain links TRBV5-6 with TRBJ2-5, with 7 bases lining up with TRBD1. V was pared by 2 bases and J by 4 bases, with 5 bases of the junction left unmatched. This CDR3 is 14 amino acids long. From germline, CDR1 is SGHDT and CDR2 YYEEEE. CDR3 protein: CASSLDRAGETQYF. The CDR3 DNA reads as TGTGCCAGCAGCTTAGACAGGGCCGGAGAGACCCAGTACTTC.

V and J are TRBV28 and TRBJ2-7; D is uncertain. V was pared by 1 base and J by 7 bases, with 8 bases between. CDR1 MDHEN and CDR2 SYDVKM come from the germline V gene. CDR3 length: 12 amino acids. The DNA for the CDR3 is TGTGCCAGCAGTTTATCAGTCAGGGAGCAGTACTTC. It is translated as CASSLSVREQYF.

This clone came up a few times. This chain connects TRBV30 to TRBJ1-2; the match to TRBD1 covers 7 bases. The ends lost 0 bases at V and 2 bases at J; junction bases unmatched: 9. Germline V gives CDR1 GTSNPN, CDR2 SVGIG (reference sequence). The CDR3 spans 16 residues. This CDR3 is CAWSVWDRTSNYGYTF. In nucleotides, the CDR3 is TGTGCCTGGAGTGTTTGGGACAGAACTTCAAACTATGGCTACACCTTC. The variable domain in full, with the rest retrieved from reference TRBV30 and TRBJ1-2, is SQTIHQWPATLVQPVGSPLSLECTVEGTSNPNLYWYRQAAGRGLQLLFYSVGIGQISSEVPQNLSASRPQDRQFILSSKKLLLSDSGFYLCAWSVWDRTSNYGYTFGSGTRLTVV.

This clone has only a few counts. At one end, the junction sequence differs from germline, possibly due to a read error. This chain connects TRBV7-7 to TRBJ2-1; 8 bases agree with TRBD1. The CDR3 loop spans 16 amino acids. CDR1 is SSHAT and CDR2 is FNYEAQ in the germline V gene (reference sequence). CDR3 residues: CASSSPGQGQYNEQFF. The CDR3 DNA reads as TGTGCTAGCAGCTCGCCTGGACAGGGACAATACAATGAGCAGTTCTTC.

The chain recombines TRBV7-9 with TRBJ2-3, with no clear D. Trimming cost V 1 base and J 0 bases, with 5 bases left between them. This CDR3 spans 14 amino acids. Germline assignment: CDR1 SEHNR and CDR2 FQNEAQ (reference sequence). For the CDR3, the DNA is TGTGCCAGCAGCTTAGTATTCAGCACAGATACGCAGTATTTT. Its protein product is CASSLVFSTDTQYF. The full variable domain, in which reference TRBV7-9 and TRBJ2-3 provide the parts outside the CDR3, is DTGVSQNPRHKITKRGQNVTFRCDPISEHNRLYWYRQTLGQGPEFLTYFQNEAQLEKSRLLSDRFSAERPKGSFSTLEIQRTEQGDSAMYLCASSLVFSTDTQYFGPGTRLTVL.

This rearrangement joins TRBV6-1 to TRBJ2-7; 11 bases line up with TRBD2. There are 18 residues in the CDR3. V was clipped by 4 bases and J by 0 bases; unmatched bases: 11. Germline assignment: CDR1 MNHNS and CDR2 SASEGT. As DNA, the CDR3 is TGTGCCAGCAGTGCCACTAGCGGGGGTCCCGTCTCCTCCTACGAGCAGTACTTC. This gives the protein CASSATSGGPVSSYEQYF.

There are a few counts of this clone. This rearrangement joins TRBV7-9 to TRBJ2-7, with TRBD1 matching 8 bases. V shed 0 bases, J shed 7 bases, and the junction held 8 bases outside the gene matches. This CDR3 has 15 residues. Per germline, CDR1 SEHNR and CDR2 FQNEAQ (reference sequence). The CDR3 DNA follows: TGTGCCAGCAGCTTAGCGCAGGGGGCGGTGGTGGAGCAGTACTTC. This translates into CASSLAQGAVVEQYF.

The rearrangement joins TRBV11-2 to TRBJ2-1; TRBD2 might be the D (6 bases). Trimming stripped 1 base from V and 14 bases from J, with 12 bases between. This CDR3 is 12 amino acids long. Germline CDR1 is SGHAT and CDR2 is FQNNGV. The CDR3 here is CASSLGGDWEFF. The DNA for the CDR3 is TGTGCCAGCAGCTTAGGGGGGGACTGGGAGTTCTTC.

The genes are TRBV5-6 and TRBJ1-1, with TRBD1 matching 7 bases. The CDR3 has 15 amino acids. V lost 4 bases and J lost 0; bases outside the gene matches: 6. Germline lookup yields CDR1 SGHDT and CDR2 YYEEEE. The chain's CDR3 is CASSKPGQMNTEAFF. As DNA, the CDR3 is TGTGCCAGCAGCAAACCGGGACAGATGAACACTGAAGCTTTCTTT. Full variable domain (outside the CDR3, taken from reference TRBV5-6 and TRBJ1-1): DAGVTQSPTHLIKTRGQQVTLRCSPKSGHDTVSWYQQALGQGPQFIFQYYEEEERQRGNFPDRFSGHQFPNYSSELNVNALLLGDSALYLCASSKPGQMNTEAFFGQGTRLTVV.

This clone was counted between two and nine times. This rearrangement joins TRBV4-3 to TRBJ2-7; 8 bases align to TRBD1. Germline V lookup: CDR1 LGHNA, CDR2 YSLEER. The CDR3 sequence is 15 residues long. The V gene end was trimmed by 0 bases and the J gene end by 4 bases; junction bases not matched to a gene: 5. CDR3 in amino acids: CASSQDGTGGYEQYF. CDR3 DNA: TGCGCCAGCAGCCAAGATGGCACAGGGGGTTACGAGCAGTACTTC.

The rearrangement uses TRBV6-5 and TRBJ2-3, with D possibly TRBD2 on 5 matching bases. Trimming removed 5 bases from V and 8 bases from J, with 11 bases in between. CDR1 is MNHEY, CDR2 SVGAGI, per germline. There are 12 residues in the CDR3. The CDR3 DNA follows: TGTGCCAGCAGTCAGCGGATAGGTACGCAGTATTTT. This encodes CASSQRIGTQYF.

This clone was recorded a few times. The genes are TRBV6-5 and TRBJ1-1; 8 nucleotides match TRBD1. J was trimmed by 3 bases and V by 6 bases; bases with no gene match: 3. Germline-derived CDR1 and CDR2 are MNHEY and SVGAGI. CDR3 size: 13 residues. The CDR3 nucleotides read TGTGCCAGCAGACGGACAGGGCACACTGAAGCTTTCTTT. Its translation is CASRRTGHTEAFF.

This clone appeared a few times. The chain employs TRBV4-3 and TRBJ2-5, with 9 nucleotides matching TRBD2. Germline loops: CDR1 LGHNA, CDR2 YSLEER. The CDR3 covers 14 residues. The trim removed 6 bases at V and 5 bases at J, leaving 7 bases unmatched. CDR3 sequence (DNA): TGCGCCAGCAGTCGGGTGCGGGAGGGGGAGACCCAGTACTTC. Translation gives CASSRVREGETQYF.

This clone was observed a few times. The chain is built from TRBV30 and TRBJ2-7; no clear D. The V and J ends lost 3 bases and 4 bases respectively, with 13 bases between them. Germline assignment: CDR1 GTSNPN and CDR2 SVGIG (reference sequence). CDR3 size: 13 residues. The CDR3 protein is CAWRSPGRYEQYF. The CDR3 region has the DNA TGTGCCTGGAGGTCGCCAGGCCGATACGAGCAGTACTTC.

The chain is built from TRBV5-1 and TRBJ2-1, with 8 positions matching TRBD1. V lost 2 bases, J lost 8 bases, and 6 bases stayed unmatched. This CDR3 region has 14 residues. Germline V gives CDR1 SGHRS, CDR2 YFSETQ. CDR3 amino acids: CASSFGQGNDEQFF. The CDR3 coding sequence is TGCGCCAGCAGCTTCGGACAGGGTAATGATGAGCAGTTCTTC.

The V call is TRBV29-1, the J call TRBJ1-2; 8 bases line up with TRBD1. CDR3 length: 13 residues. CDR1 is SQVTM and CDR2 is ANQGSEA in the germline V gene. V was pared by 7 bases and J by 7 bases, with 11 bases of the junction left unmatched. As DNA, the CDR3 is TGCAGCGCTGCGACAGGGGCCGAAAGTGGCTACACCTTC. It encodes CSAATGAESGYTF.

This chain uses TRBV27 with TRBJ2-5; possibly TRBD2 for D (6 bases). The J call may be in error: the DNA end matches TRBJ2-7 better. Germline V gene data show CDR1 as MNHEY and CDR2 as SMNVEV (reference sequence). The CDR3 extends over 12 amino acids. As DNA, the CDR3 is TGTGCCAGCAGTCCCAGCGGGTACGAGCAGTACTTC. It is translated as CASSPSGYEQYF.

In this sample, this clone turned up a few times. The J gene is TRBJ1-2, the V gene TRBV12-5, with D perhaps TRBD1 (6 bases). Germline lookup yields CDR1 LGHNT and CDR2 FRNRAP. V shed 1 base and J shed 6 bases, with 12 bases lying between them. The CDR3 runs to 14 residues. The CDR3 is CASGLGTALNGYTF. CDR3 DNA sequence: TGTGCTAGTGGTTTGGGGACAGCCCTTAATGGCTACACCTTC.

This clone was detected a few times. The chain joins TRBV19 to TRBJ2-5; 13 positions agree with TRBD2. This CDR3 region has 16 residues. Unmatched junction bases numbered 7, after V lost 4 bases and J lost 5 bases. Germline CDR1 LNHDA, CDR2 SQIVND (reference sequence). CDR3 DNA: TGTGCCAGTAGTAGGACTAGCGGGAGAGTGGGGGAGACCCAGTACTTC. It specifies CASSRTSGRVGETQYF.

The V call is TRBV2, the J call TRBJ1-6; TRBD1 is a possible D gene (6 bases). This CDR3 spans 16 amino acids. CDR1 is SNHLY, CDR2 FYNNEI, per germline. V was trimmed by 7 bases and J by 6 bases, leaving 19 bases between them. The CDR3 reads CASTSGQGTANSPLHF. For the CDR3, the DNA is TGTGCCAGCACCTCGGGGCAGGGGACGGCTAATTCACCCCTCCACTTT.

The gene calls are TRBV11-2 and TRBJ2-7; the match to TRBD1 covers 8 bases. V was clipped by 5 bases and J by 7 bases; unmatched bases: 13. Germline CDR1 SGHAT, CDR2 FQNNGV. This CDR3 is 15 amino acids long. CDR3 amino acids: CASSRPGQVQGEQYF. In DNA, the CDR3 is TGTGCCAGCAGCCGGCCGGGACAGGTACAGGGGGAGCAGTACTTC.

The chain recombines TRBV5-1 with TRBJ2-1; 8 bases are shared with TRBD2. The J segment lost 7 bases and the V segment lost 3 bases, leaving 9 bases of the junction unmatched. The CDR3 sequence is 15 residues long. Germline assignment: CDR1 SGHRS and CDR2 YFSETQ. CDR3 DNA sequence: TGCGCCAGCAGCTCCAGCAGCGGGAGTGGAAATGAGCAGTTCTTC. It yields the protein CASSSSSGSGNEQFF.

The chain recombines TRBV5-8 with TRBJ1-2; maybe TRBD1 (5 bases). The CDR3 contains 16 residues. From germline, CDR1 is SGHTS and CDR2 YDEGEE. The germline V and J ends were trimmed by 1 base and 7 bases, with 20 bases remaining between them. The CDR3 nucleotides are TGTGCCAGCAGCTTGAGTCAGCGGACGGGGGGGATTGGCTACACCTTC. Translated, it gives CASSLSQRTGGIGYTF.

The V and J genes are TRBV7-9 and TRBJ2-3, with D perhaps TRBD1 (6 bases). The CDR3 sequence is 15 residues long. The germline V gene encodes CDR1 SEHNR and CDR2 FQNEAQ (reference sequence). Trimming left V 6 bases short and J 3 bases short, with 16 bases between. Here the CDR3 reads CASSRTGLGTDTQYF. CDR3 nucleotide sequence: TGTGCCAGCAGTCGTACAGGGCTGGGAACAGATACGCAGTATTTT.

Only a few counts were recorded for this clone. The chain links TRBV6-1 to TRBJ1-2; D unclear. CDR3 length: 15 residues. CDR1 and CDR2 from the germline V gene are MNHNS and SASEGT. V lost 3 bases and J 3 bases, leaving 14 bases between the germline ends. The CDR3 sequence is CASSDAGREDYGYTF. For the CDR3, the DNA is TGTGCCAGCAGTGATGCTGGACGGGAGGACTATGGCTACACCTTC.

This rearrangement joins TRBV9 to TRBJ2-1, with 7 positions matching TRBD2. From germline, CDR1 is SGDLS and CDR2 YYNGEE. The trim removed 3 bases at V and 2 bases at J, leaving 5 bases unmatched. This CDR3 region has 15 residues. CDR3 coding DNA: TGTGCCAGCAGCGCTAGCGGTGAGGCCTACAATGAGCAGTTCTTC. Translated, it gives CASSASGEAYNEQFF. The variable domain in full, with the rest retrieved from reference TRBV9 and TRBJ2-1, is DSGVTQTPKHLITATGQRVTLRCSPRSGDLSVYWYQQSLDQGLQFLIQYYNGEERAKGNILERFSAQQFPDLHSELNLSSLELGDSALYFCASSASGEAYNEQFFGPGTRLTVL.

The rearrangement joins TRBV4-3 to TRBJ1-2, with 8 bases identical to TRBD1. V was pared by 3 bases and J by 8 bases, with 5 bases of the junction left unmatched. Germline V gene data show CDR1 as LGHNA and CDR2 as YSLEER. The CDR3 length is 13 residues. The CDR3 sequence is CASSHGQGWGYTF. The CDR3 nucleotides are TGCGCCAGCAGCCACGGACAGGGCTGGGGCTACACCTTC.

This clone has a handful of counts. The genes are TRBV10-2 and TRBJ1-1; D is ambiguous. The V end lost 2 bases, the J end lost 10 bases, and 11 bases lay between the germline ends. Germline V CDR1 and CDR2: WSHSY, SAAADI. This CDR3 is 12 amino acids long. The CDR3 sequence: CASSEPKSVAFF. The CDR3 coding sequence is TGCGCCAGCAGTGAGCCAAAGAGTGTAGCTTTCTTT.

V usage is TRBV9 and J usage is TRBJ1-6; D not resolved. This CDR3 has 17 residues. Germline V gene data show CDR1 as SGDLS and CDR2 as YYNGEE. The germline V and J ends were trimmed by 0 bases and 10 bases, with 20 bases remaining between them. The DNA for the CDR3 is TGTGCCAGCAGCGTAGCCGGGAAAGCGGGTACACCGTCACCCCTCCACTTT. Its protein product is CASSVAGKAGTPSPLHF.

The gene calls are TRBV25-1 and TRBJ2-3, with D perhaps TRBD2 (5 bases). Trimming took 3 bases from V and 0 from J, leaving 13 bases between them. Germline assignment: CDR1 MGHDK and CDR2 SYGVNS. This CDR3 comprises 16 residues. The CDR3 DNA follows: TGTGCCAGCAGTGATCCTAGGCGGACTAGCACAGATACGCAGTATTTT. Amino acids: CASSDPRRTSTDTQYF.

The table lists this clone with a few counts. The chain is built from TRBV7-2 and TRBJ1-1, with 9 nucleotides matching TRBD1. Germline CDR1 and CDR2: SGHTA and FQGNSA. The CDR3 runs 15 residues. The J segment lost 4 bases and the V segment lost 2 bases, leaving 5 bases of the junction unmatched. The CDR3 DNA reads as TGTGCCAGCAGCTTAACAGGGGGCGCGGGCACTGAAGCTTTCTTT. Translated: CASSLTGGAGTEAFF.

This chain links TRBV2 with TRBJ2-5; 11 nucleotides agree with TRBD2. J lost 5 bases, V lost 4 bases, and 6 bases had no gene match. CDR1 is SNHLY, CDR2 FYNNEI, per germline. The CDR3 length is 15 residues. The CDR3 coding sequence is TGTGCCAGCAGTGTGACTAGCGGGAAACTGGAGACCCAGTACTTC. The encoded protein is CASSVTSGKLETQYF.